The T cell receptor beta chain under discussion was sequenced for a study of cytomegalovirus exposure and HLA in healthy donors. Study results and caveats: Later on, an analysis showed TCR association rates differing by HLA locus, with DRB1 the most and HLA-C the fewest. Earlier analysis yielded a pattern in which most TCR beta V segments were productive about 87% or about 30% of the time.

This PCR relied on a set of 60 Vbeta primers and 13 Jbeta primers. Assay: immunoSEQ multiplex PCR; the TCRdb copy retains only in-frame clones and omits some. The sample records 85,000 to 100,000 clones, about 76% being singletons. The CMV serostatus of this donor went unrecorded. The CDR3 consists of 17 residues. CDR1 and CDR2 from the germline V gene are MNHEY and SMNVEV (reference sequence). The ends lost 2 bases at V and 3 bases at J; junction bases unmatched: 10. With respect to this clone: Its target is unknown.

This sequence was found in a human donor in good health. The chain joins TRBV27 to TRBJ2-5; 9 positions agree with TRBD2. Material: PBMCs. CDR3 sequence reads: CASSLIPLAGTKETQYF. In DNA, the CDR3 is TGTGCCAGCAGTTTAATTCCTCTAGCGGGGACAAAAGAGACCCAGTACTTC.